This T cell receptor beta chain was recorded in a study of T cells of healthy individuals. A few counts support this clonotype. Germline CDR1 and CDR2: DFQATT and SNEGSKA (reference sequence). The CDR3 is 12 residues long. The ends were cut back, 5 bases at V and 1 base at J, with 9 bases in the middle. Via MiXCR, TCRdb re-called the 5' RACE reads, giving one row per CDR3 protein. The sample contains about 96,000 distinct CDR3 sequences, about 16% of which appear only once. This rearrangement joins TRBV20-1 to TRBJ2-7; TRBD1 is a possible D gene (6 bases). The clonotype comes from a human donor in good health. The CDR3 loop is CSAFGQSYEQYF. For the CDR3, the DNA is TGCAGTGCTTTCGGACAGTCCTACGAGCAGTACTTC.